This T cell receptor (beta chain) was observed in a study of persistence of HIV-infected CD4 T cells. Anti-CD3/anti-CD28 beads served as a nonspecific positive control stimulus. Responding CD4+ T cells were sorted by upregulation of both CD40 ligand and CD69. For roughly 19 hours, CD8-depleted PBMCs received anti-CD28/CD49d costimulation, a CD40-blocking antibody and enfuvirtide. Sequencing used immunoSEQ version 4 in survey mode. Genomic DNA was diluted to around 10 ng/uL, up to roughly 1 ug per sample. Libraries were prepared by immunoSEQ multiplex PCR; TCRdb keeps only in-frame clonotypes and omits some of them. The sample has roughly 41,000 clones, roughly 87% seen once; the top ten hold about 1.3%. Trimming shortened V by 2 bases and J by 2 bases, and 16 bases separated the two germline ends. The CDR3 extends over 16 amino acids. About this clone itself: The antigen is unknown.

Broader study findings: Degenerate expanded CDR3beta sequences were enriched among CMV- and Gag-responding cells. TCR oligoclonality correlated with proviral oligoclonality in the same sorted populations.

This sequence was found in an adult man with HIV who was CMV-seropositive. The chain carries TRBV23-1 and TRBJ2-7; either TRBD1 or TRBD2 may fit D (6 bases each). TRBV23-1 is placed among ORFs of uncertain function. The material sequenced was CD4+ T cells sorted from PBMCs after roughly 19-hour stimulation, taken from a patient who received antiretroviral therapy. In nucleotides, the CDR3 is TGCGCCAGCAGTCAAGCCGACAGGCCGGGGGCCTACGAGCAGTACTTC. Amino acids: CASSQADRPGAYEQYF.